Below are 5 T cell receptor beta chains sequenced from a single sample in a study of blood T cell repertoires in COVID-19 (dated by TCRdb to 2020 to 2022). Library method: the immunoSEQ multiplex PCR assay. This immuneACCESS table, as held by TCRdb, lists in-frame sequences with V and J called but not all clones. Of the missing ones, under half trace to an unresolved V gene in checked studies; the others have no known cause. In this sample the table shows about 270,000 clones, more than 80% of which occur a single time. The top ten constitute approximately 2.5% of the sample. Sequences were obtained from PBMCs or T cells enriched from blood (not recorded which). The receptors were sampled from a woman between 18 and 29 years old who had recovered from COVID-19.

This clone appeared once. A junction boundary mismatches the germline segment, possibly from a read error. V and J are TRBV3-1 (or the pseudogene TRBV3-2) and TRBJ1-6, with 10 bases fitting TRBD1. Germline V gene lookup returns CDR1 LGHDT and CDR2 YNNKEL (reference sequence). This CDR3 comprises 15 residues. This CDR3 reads CASTQRDRGRSPLHF. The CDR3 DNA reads TGTGCCAGCACCCAAAGGGACAGGGGTCGTTCACCCCTCCACTTT.

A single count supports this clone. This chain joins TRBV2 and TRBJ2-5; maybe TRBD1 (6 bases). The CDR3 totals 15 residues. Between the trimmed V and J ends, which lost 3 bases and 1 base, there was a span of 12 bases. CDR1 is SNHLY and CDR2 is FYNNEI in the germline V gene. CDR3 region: CASSDRGQTQETQYF. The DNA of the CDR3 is TGTGCCAGCAGTGATCGAGGACAGACCCAAGAGACCCAGTACTTC.

CDR3 in amino acids: CASSPDRGIEKLFF. CDR3 nucleotides: TGTGCCAGCAGCCCGGACAGGGGGATCGAAAAACTGTTTTTT. The V and J genes are TRBV7-8 and TRBJ1-4, with TRBD1 matching over 10 bases. Germline assignment: CDR1 SGHVS and CDR2 FQNEAQ. V lost 5 bases and J lost 8; bases outside the gene matches: 5. There are 14 residues in the CDR3. Full variable domain (remainder filled in from reference TRBV7-8 and TRBJ1-4): GAGVSQSPRYKVAKRGQDVALRCDPISGHVSLFWYQQALGQGPEFLTYFQNEAQLDKSGLPSDRFFAERPEGSVSTLKIQRTQQEDSAVYLCASSPDRGIEKLFFGSGTQLSVL.

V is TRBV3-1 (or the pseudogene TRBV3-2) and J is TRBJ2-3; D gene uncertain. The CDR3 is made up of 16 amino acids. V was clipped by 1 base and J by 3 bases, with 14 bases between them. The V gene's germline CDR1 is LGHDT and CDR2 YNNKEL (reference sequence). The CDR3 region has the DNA TGTGCCAGCAGCCAAGTAGGAACACGAGGAACAGATACGCAGTATTTT. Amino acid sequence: CASSQVGTRGTDTQYF.

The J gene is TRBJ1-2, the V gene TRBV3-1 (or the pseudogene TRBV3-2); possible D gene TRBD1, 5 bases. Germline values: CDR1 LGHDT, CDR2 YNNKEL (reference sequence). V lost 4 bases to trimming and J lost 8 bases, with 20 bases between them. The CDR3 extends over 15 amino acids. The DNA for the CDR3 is TGTGCCAGCAGCCCCGCCGGGGGATCTGGGAGGGGCTACACCTTC. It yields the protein CASSPAGGSGRGYTF.